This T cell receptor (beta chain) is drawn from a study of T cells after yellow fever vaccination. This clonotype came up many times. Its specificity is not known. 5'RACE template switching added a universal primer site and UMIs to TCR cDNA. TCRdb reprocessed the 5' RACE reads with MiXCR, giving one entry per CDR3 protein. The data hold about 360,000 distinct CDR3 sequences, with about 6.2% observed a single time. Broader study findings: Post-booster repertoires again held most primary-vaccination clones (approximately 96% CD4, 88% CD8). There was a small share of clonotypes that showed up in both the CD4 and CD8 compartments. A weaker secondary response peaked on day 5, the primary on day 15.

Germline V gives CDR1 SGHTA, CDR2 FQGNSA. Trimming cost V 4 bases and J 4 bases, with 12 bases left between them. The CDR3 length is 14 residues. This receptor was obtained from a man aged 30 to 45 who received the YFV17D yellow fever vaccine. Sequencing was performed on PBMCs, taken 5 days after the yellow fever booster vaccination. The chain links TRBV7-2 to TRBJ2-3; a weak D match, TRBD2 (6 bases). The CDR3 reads CASSWMGGSDTQYF. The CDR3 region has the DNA TGTGCCAGCAGCTGGATGGGGGGTTCAGATACGCAGTATTTT.